Following are 9 T cell receptor beta chains from one sample sequenced in a study of T cells in localized non-small cell lung cancer. Here immunoSEQ multiplex PCR was the method, and the copy in TCRdb shows in-frame clones only, minus some. This table holds 1,200 to 1,500 clones, 20% to 25% found once. Sequenced here: normal lung tissue next to the tumor, sampled before any cancer treatment. The receptors were sampled from a female donor aged 60 or older with stage II squamous cell lung carcinoma.

The CDR3 loop is CASSLGAGDAGANVLTF. For the CDR3, the DNA is TGTGCCAGCAGCTTAGGGGCAGGGGACGCTGGGGCCAACGTCCTGACTTTC. V and J are TRBV11-3 and TRBJ2-6, with a possible D match to TRBD1 (6 bases). The CDR3 is 17 amino acids. Germline CDR1 is SGHNT and CDR2 is YENEEA. With 1 base removed from V and 2 bases from J, the gap between germline ends came to 12 bases.

This clone was recorded a few times. The rearrangement uses TRBV19 and TRBJ1-2; D possibly corresponds to TRBD1 (6 bases). The ends were cut back, 9 bases at V and 2 bases at J, with 22 bases in the middle. The V gene's germline CDR1 is LNHDA and CDR2 SQIVND (reference sequence). The CDR3 totals 16 residues. CDR3 sequence reads: CASRRGGQGSNYGYTF. The CDR3, as DNA: TGTGCCAGCCGGCGTGGGGGCCAGGGAAGCAACTATGGCTACACCTTC.

This clone is judged large. The J gene is TRBJ2-1, the V gene TRBV9; D is unclear. V dropped 3 bases and J dropped 0 bases, with 10 bases sitting between them. Germline lookup yields CDR1 SGDLS and CDR2 YYNGEE. This CDR3 is built from 15 residues. DNA of the CDR3: TGTGCCAGCAGCGCCGCGTTCCCCTCCTACAATGAGCAGTTCTTC. This encodes CASSAAFPSYNEQFF. Full variable domain (remainder filled in from reference TRBV9 and TRBJ2-1): DSGVTQTPKHLITATGQRVTLRCSPRSGDLSVYWYQQSLDQGLQFLIQYYNGEERAKGNILERFSAQQFPDLHSELNLSSLELGDSALYFCASSAAFPSYNEQFFGPGTRLTVL.

In regard to this clone: The sample contains more than one DNA sequence encoding this CDR3. J is TRBJ2-2 and V is TRBV6-8, with TRBD2 matching 9 bases. Trimming took 4 bases from V and 3 from J; bases not matched to a gene: 0. The CDR3 runs to 14 residues. CDR1 and CDR2 from the germline V gene are MNHGY and SAAAGT. The CDR3: CASSLAGDTGELFF. CDR3 DNA sequence: TGTGCCAGCAGTTTAGCGGGGGACACCGGGGAGCTGTTTTTT.

The chain uses TRBV11-3 and TRBJ2-1; a weak D match, TRBD1 (5 bases). CDR1 and CDR2 from the germline V gene are SGHNT and YENEEA. The V end lost 3 bases, the J end lost 9 bases, and 15 bases lay between the germline ends. The CDR3 runs to 14 residues. CDR3 coding DNA: TGTGCCAGCAGCTTCCGCTCAGGGTTGGGTGAGCAGTTCTTC. Its translation: CASSFRSGLGEQFF.

CDR3 in DNA: TGTGCCAGCAGTATCACGACAGGGGTTAATTCACCCCTCCACTTT. Translated, it gives CASSITTGVNSPLHF. This chain uses TRBV28 with TRBJ1-6, with TRBD1 matching 8 bases. Germline values: CDR1 MDHEN, CDR2 SYDVKM. The CDR3 sequence is 15 residues long. Germline trimming cut 5 bases from V and 6 bases from J; bases unmatched to any gene: 6.

The J gene is TRBJ1-6, the V gene TRBV18, with D perhaps TRBD1 (6 bases). The germline V and J ends were trimmed by 3 bases and 7 bases, with 10 bases remaining between them. The length of the CDR3 is 14 residues. Germline CDR1 is KGHSH and CDR2 is LQKENI. CDR3 nucleotide sequence: TGTGCCAGCTCACCTGACCAGGGGAATTCACCCCTCCACTTT. Translation gives CASSPDQGNSPLHF.

The CDR3 reads CASSGGGVFTDTQYF. Here the CDR3 DNA reads TGTGCCAGCAGTGGAGGGGGAGTATTCACAGATACGCAGTATTTT. The rearrangement joins TRBV14 to TRBJ2-3; either TRBD1 or TRBD2 may fit D (6 bases each). This CDR3 has 15 amino acids. CDR1 and CDR2 (germline): SGHDN, FVKESK. V dropped 6 bases and J dropped 2 bases, with 15 bases sitting between them.

The rearrangement uses TRBV5-1 and TRBJ1-6; 7 nucleotides line up with TRBD1. CDR1 and CDR2 (germline): SGHRS, YFSETQ. The CDR3 is 14 amino acids. The J segment lost 5 bases and the V segment lost 4 bases, leaving 3 bases of the junction unmatched. The CDR3: CASSRDRDNSPLHF. The CDR3 nucleotides are TGCGCCAGCAGCCGGGACAGAGATAATTCACCCCTCCACTTT.